A single sample gave rise to the 28 T cell receptor beta chains below, sequenced in a study of early T cells in non-severe SARS-CoV-2 infection. Each CDR3 protein is one row after TCRdb ran MiXCR on the 5' RACE reads. This table holds fewer than 60,000 distinct CDR3 sequences, 11% found once. What was sequenced was whole blood. These receptors were collected from an adult who was a healthcare worker with PCR-confirmed SARS-CoV-2 infection or an uninfected control (not recorded which).

The chain has TRBV5-1 and TRBJ2-1, with TRBD1 as a possible D gene (6 bases). CDR1 and CDR2 from the germline V gene are SGHRS and YFSETQ. This CDR3 is 15 amino acids long. Trimming removed 4 bases from V and 8 bases from J, with 19 bases in between. In nucleotides, the CDR3 is TGCGCCAGCAGCATCGGGACATTGGGGCGCGATGAGCAGTTCTTC. Its protein is CASSIGTLGRDEQFF. The full variable domain, with the rest looked up from reference TRBV5-1 and TRBJ2-1, is KAGVTQTPRYLIKTRGQQVTLSCSPISGHRSVSWYQQTPGQGLQFLFEYFSETQRNKGNFPGRFSGRQFSNSRSEMNVSTLELGDSALYLCASSIGTLGRDEQFFGPGTRLTVL.

There are many counts of this clonotype. J is TRBJ1-5 and V is TRBV10-2; D unclear. V shed 4 bases and J shed 7 bases, with 11 bases lying between them. CDR3 size: 13 residues. From germline, CDR1 is WSHSY and CDR2 SAAADI. The CDR3 bases are TGCGCCAGCAGTGGGGAATTCACGCAGCCCCAGCATTTT. This gives the protein CASSGEFTQPQHF.

This clonotype was recorded at least ten times. The chain uses TRBV11-2 and TRBJ2-3; D remains ambiguous. Per germline, CDR1 SGHAT and CDR2 FQNNGV. The CDR3 consists of 15 residues. Trimming stripped 1 base from V and 0 bases from J, with 8 bases between. The CDR3 spells CASSLGSASTDTQYF. The CDR3 region has the DNA TGTGCCAGCAGCTTAGGGTCCGCGAGCACAGATACGCAGTATTTT.

This clonotype came up many times. This chain uses TRBV27 with TRBJ1-5; D is perhaps TRBD1 (6 bases). The CDR3 loop spans 12 amino acids. Trimming took off 5 bases at V and 8 bases at J, with 10 bases between the two ends. Per the germline V gene, CDR1 is MNHEY and CDR2 is SMNVEV (reference sequence). The CDR3, as DNA: TGTGCCAGCAGTCCCAGGGGAAAGCCCCAGCATTTT. This gives the protein CASSPRGKPQHF.

The J gene is TRBJ2-2, the V gene TRBV7-3; D remains unclear. Trimming cost V 5 bases and J 4 bases, with 11 bases left between them. The CDR3 loop spans 14 amino acids. Germline CDR1 SGHTA, CDR2 FQGTGA. The CDR3 sequence is CASSPTTFTGELFF. The CDR3 DNA follows: TGTGCCAGCAGCCCCACTACATTCACCGGGGAGCTGTTTTTT. The full variable domain, completed using reference TRBV7-3 and TRBJ2-2, is GAGVSQTPSNKVTEKGKYVELRCDPISGHTALYWYRQSLGQGPEFLIYFQGTGAADDSGLPNDRFFAVRPEGSVSTLKIQRTERGDSAVYLCASSPTTFTGELFFGEGSRLTVL.

This clonotype was observed a handful of times. This chain joins TRBV6-6 and TRBJ1-3; D gene unclear. Trimming pared 5 bases from V and 6 bases from J, leaving 11 bases between. From germline, CDR1 is MNHNY and CDR2 SVGAGI (reference sequence). The CDR3 consists of 13 residues. The CDR3 spells CASSLERENTIYF. The CDR3 nucleotides read TGTGCCAGCAGTCTTGAGAGGGAAAACACCATATATTTT.

Only a few counts were recorded for this clonotype. The V call is TRBV20-1, the J call TRBJ2-3; the D gene is possibly TRBD2 (6 bases). V shed 5 bases and J shed 6 bases, with 15 bases lying between them. The CDR3 spans 13 residues. CDR1 and CDR2 from the germline V gene are DFQATT and SNEGSKA (reference sequence). The CDR3 reads CSALAGRGDTQYF. In nucleotides, the CDR3 is TGCAGTGCTCTGGCTGGACGGGGGGATACGCAGTATTTT.

This clonotype was detected many times. The chain recombines TRBV28 with TRBJ2-7; 12 bases map to TRBD1. This CDR3 is built from 14 residues. The V gene's germline CDR1 is MDHEN and CDR2 SYDVKM. V shed 6 bases and J 9 bases; nucleotides not matched to a gene: 9. In DNA, the CDR3 is TGTGCCAGCAGCCGAGCCGGGACAGGGGGCCGGCAGTACTTC. This encodes CASSRAGTGGRQYF.

This clonotype came up many times. V gene TRBV3-1 combines with J gene TRBJ1-2; D remains unclear. From germline, CDR1 is LGHDT and CDR2 YNNKEL (reference sequence). This CDR3 spans 14 amino acids. V dropped 3 bases and J dropped 6 bases, with 14 bases sitting between them. The CDR3 reads CASSQSAGYDGYTF. For the CDR3, the DNA is TGTGCCAGCAGCCAGTCGGCGGGCTATGATGGCTACACCTTC. Full variable domain (missing parts from reference TRBV3-1 and TRBJ1-2): DTAVSQTPKYLVTQMGNDKSIKCEQNLGHDTMYWYKQDSKKFLKIMFSYNNKELIINETVPNRFSPKSPDKAHLNLHINSLELGDSAVYFCASSQSAGYDGYTFGSGTRLTVV.

This clonotype was picked up a small number of times. The chain links TRBV27 to TRBJ2-7; tentative D call: TRBD2 (5 bases). In germline, CDR1 is MNHEY, CDR2 SMNVEV (reference sequence). There are 13 residues in the CDR3. V was shortened by 5 bases and J by 2 bases, with 10 bases between the two germline ends. CDR3 protein: CASSPGVPYEQYF. The DNA of the CDR3 is TGTGCCAGCAGTCCCGGGGTCCCCTACGAGCAGTACTTC.

This clonotype was counted at least ten times. The rearrangement joins TRBV7-2 to TRBJ2-3, with a weak D call TRBD2 (5 bases). CDR3 size: 13 residues. The germline V gene has CDR1 SGHTA and CDR2 FQGNSA. V lost 8 bases to trimming and J lost 1 base, with 10 bases between them. DNA of the CDR3: TGTGCCAGCGGGGAGACGGGCACAGATACGCAGTATTTT. It codes for CASGETGTDTQYF.

This clonotype came up many times. The V call is TRBV7-9, the J call TRBJ2-2, with TRBD2 identical over 11 bases. The CDR3 runs to 16 residues. Germline CDR1 and CDR2: SEHNR and FQNEAQ (reference sequence). With V trimmed by 1 base and J by 6 bases, 4 bases remained unmatched. The CDR3 here is CASSLGTSGSAGELFF. In DNA form, the CDR3 reads TGTGCCAGCAGCTTAGGAACTAGCGGGAGTGCCGGGGAGCTGTTTTTT.

This clonotype was detected ten times or more. V usage is TRBV24-1 and J usage is TRBJ2-5; D not resolved. CDR1 KGHDR and CDR2 SFDVKD come from the germline V gene. With 2 bases removed from V and 6 bases from J, the gap between germline ends came to 12 bases. The CDR3 is made up of 14 amino acids. CDR3 nucleotides: TGTGCCACCAGTGATTCGACTGGATTGAAGACCCAGTACTTC. It specifies CATSDSTGLKTQYF.

This clonotype was recorded many times. The J gene is TRBJ2-3, the V gene TRBV5-5; D ambiguous. The CDR3 is 12 residues long. CDR1 and CDR2 (germline): SGHKS, YYEKEE (reference sequence). V lost 4 bases and J 2 bases, leaving 5 bases between the germline ends. CDR3 protein: CASSANTDTQYF. The CDR3, as DNA: TGTGCCAGCAGCGCTAACACAGATACGCAGTATTTT.

This clonotype was observed at least ten times. This chain connects TRBV29-1 to TRBJ2-1; D gene uncertain. V lost 5 bases, J lost 7 bases, and 18 bases lay in between. Germline CDR1 SQVTM, CDR2 ANQGSEA. The CDR3 has 14 amino acids. CDR3 protein: CSVLGSFQLNEQFF. CDR3 DNA sequence: TGCAGCGTTTTGGGAAGTTTTCAGTTGAATGAGCAGTTCTTC.

This clonotype was seen more than once but under ten times. The gene calls are TRBV7-9 and TRBJ2-2; 7 bases line up with TRBD2. V gave up 5 bases and J gave up 2 bases; unmatched junction bases: 14. The CDR3 is made up of 18 amino acids. The germline CDR1 and CDR2 sequences are SEHNR and FQNEAQ (reference sequence). Here the CDR3 reads CASSKIGGFRLNTGELFF. The CDR3 DNA is TGTGCCAGCAGCAAGATCGGGGGGTTCAGGCTCAACACCGGGGAGCTGTTTTTT.

This clonotype was seen repeatedly, ten times or more. V usage is TRBV7-2 and J usage is TRBJ2-3; 13 bases align to TRBD2. Unmatched junction bases numbered 6, after V lost 1 base and J lost 5 bases. Germline V lookup: CDR1 SGHTA, CDR2 FQGNSA. The CDR3 length is 17 residues. The CDR3 protein is CASSLDRGLAGVDTQYF. CDR3 nucleotide sequence: TGTGCCAGCAGCTTAGACCGCGGACTAGCGGGGGTAGATACGCAGTATTTT.

The V call is TRBV5-5, the J call TRBJ2-3; TRBD1 or TRBD2 may be the D gene (5 bases each). Germline CDR1 SGHKS, CDR2 YYEKEE (reference sequence). Between the trimmed V and J ends, which lost 5 bases and 8 bases, there was a span of 24 bases. The CDR3 spans 16 residues. The CDR3 DNA sequence: TGTGCCAGCAGTTTTCTCCCGGGACCCCGACCAGCTACGCAGTATTTT. It is translated as CASSFLPGPRPATQYF.

With regard to this clonotype: A read error is possible here, since a much larger clone lies one base away. The chain carries TRBV4-3 and TRBJ2-3; D not certain. Trimming took 0 bases from V and 3 from J, leaving 10 bases between them. The V gene's germline CDR1 is LGHNA and CDR2 YSLEER. The CDR3 is 15 residues long. CDR3 DNA: TGCGCCAGCAGCCAAGAGGTGGTAGTAACAGATACGCAGTATTTT. Translated, it gives CASSQEVVVTDTQYF.

This clonotype was found a few times. V and J are TRBV20-1 and TRBJ2-3; no clear D gene. The CDR3 runs 13 residues. Germline assignment: CDR1 DFQATT and CDR2 SNEGSKA (reference sequence). CDR3 DNA: TGCGGGTCTGTTAGTTCCCGGGTAGATACGCAGTATTTT. It yields the protein CGSVSSRVDTQYF.

The CDR3 sequence: CASSQWTSYNEQFF. CDR3 nucleotide sequence: TGTGCCAGCAGTCAGTGGACTAGCTACAATGAGCAGTTCTTC. The rearrangement links TRBV4-2 to TRBJ2-1; TRBD2 agrees at 7 bases. Trimming took 6 bases from V and 3 from J; bases not matched to a gene: 5. CDR1 is LGHNA and CDR2 is YNFKEQ in the germline V gene. The CDR3 is made up of 14 amino acids.

V is TRBV28 and J is TRBJ2-4; 14 nucleotides line up with TRBD2. V shed 5 bases and J 10 bases; nucleotides not matched to a gene: 7. There are 15 residues in the CDR3. From germline, CDR1 is MDHEN and CDR2 SYDVKM. The CDR3 bases are TGTGCCAGCAGTCGACTAGCGGGAGGGCCGAGGATTCAGTACTTC. It yields the protein CASSRLAGGPRIQYF.

This clonotype has just a few counts. V and J are TRBV6-5 and TRBJ2-1, with a tentative D call TRBD1 (5 bases). Trimming took off 4 bases at V and 9 bases at J, with 7 bases between the two ends. The V gene's germline CDR1 is MNHEY and CDR2 SVGAGI. CDR3 size: 11 residues. CDR3 DNA sequence: TGTGCCAGCAGTTGGGGCGGTGAGCAGTTCTTC. Protein: CASSWGGEQFF.

This clonotype was found many times. The V gene is TRBV7-2, the J gene TRBJ1-6, with D maybe TRBD1 (5 bases). Germline CDR1 reads SGHTA; CDR2 reads FQGNSA. This CDR3 spans 15 amino acids. The V and J ends lost 5 bases and 10 bases respectively, with 18 bases between them. CDR3 DNA: TGTGCCAGCAGCACTTCTAATACAGGACGCTCACCCCTCCACTTT. This sequence encodes CASSTSNTGRSPLHF.

Many counts were recorded for this clonotype. The gene calls are TRBV7-9 and TRBJ2-7, with D tentatively TRBD1 or TRBD2 (5 bases each). Germline V gene lookup returns CDR1 SEHNR and CDR2 FQNEAQ (reference sequence). This CDR3 has 16 amino acids. Trimming pared 1 base from V and 1 base from J, leaving 14 bases between. CDR3 sequence: CASSLDRAGASYEQYF. The DNA of the CDR3 is TGTGCCAGCAGCTTAGATCGGGCCGGGGCTTCCTACGAGCAGTACTTC.

This clonotype has ten or more counts. The V gene is TRBV5-4, the J gene TRBJ2-3; TRBD2 aligns across 9 bases. Germline assignment: CDR1 SGHNT and CDR2 YYREEE (reference sequence). This CDR3 spans 15 amino acids. The J segment lost 4 bases and the V segment lost 3 bases, leaving 6 bases of the junction unmatched. The CDR3 nucleotides are TGTGCCAGCAGCTCCGCGGGAGGGTGGGCAGATACGCAGTATTTT. This translates into CASSSAGGWADTQYF.

This clonotype has ten or more counts. This sequence joins TRBV15 and TRBJ2-3; D is uncertain. Deletions cut 0 bases from V and 1 base from J, with 17 bases between. The CDR3 has 18 amino acids. Germline V gene sequence: CDR1 LNHNV, CDR2 YYDKDF (reference sequence). The CDR3 is CATSRDLESVPGTDTQYF. CDR3 in DNA: TGTGCCACCAGCAGAGATCTCGAATCCGTCCCGGGCACAGATACGCAGTATTTT.

This chain connects TRBV6-1 to TRBJ2-7, with D possibly being TRBD1 (5 bases). Per germline, CDR1 MNHNS and CDR2 SASEGT. The CDR3 has 14 residues. Trimming stripped 4 bases from V and 5 bases from J, with 15 bases between. The CDR3: CASSARGRANEQYF. The CDR3 bases are TGTGCCAGCAGTGCCCGCGGCAGGGCCAACGAGCAGTACTTC.